This T cell receptor (beta chain) was observed in a study of regulatory T cells in long-lasting Graves disease. Study-wide points: Whereas more than 950 public clonotypes were shared by new patients, persistent patients shared more, at some 3,000.

TCR beta libraries were built with iRepertoire HTBI primers and Arm-PCR of CDR3 regions. TCRdb used MiXCR to reprocess the multiplex PCR reads, holding one entry per CDR3 protein. The sample carries around 480,000 distinct CDR3 sequences, roughly 16% recorded once. Many counts were recorded for this clonotype. What it recognizes is unknown. Time point noted: newly diagnosed GD, antithyroid drugs for less than 3 months. Researchers made the TCR library from RNA that was extracted from PBMCs. CDR1 is SNHLY and CDR2 is FYNNEI in the germline V gene. The CDR3 has 16 amino acids. The junction had 12 bases not matched to a gene; V was cut back by 6 bases and J by 4 bases. The same sample was also used in a study of T cells in Graves' hyperthyroidism and ophthalmopathy. That source notes: Absence of ophthalmopathy progression within 18 months defined stable Graves' hyperthyroidism. Patients having uncontrolled infection, another autoimmune disease, pregnancy or lactation were not included. Diagnoses rested on clinical symptoms, serum thyroxine and TRAb, thyroid ultrasound and orbital computed tomography.

The sequence derives from a woman aged 35-65 years with Graves disease. The specimen comprised peripheral blood mononuclear cells (PBMCs), sampled at new diagnosis, from a patient treated with antithyroid drugs. The rearrangement joins TRBV2 to TRBJ1-2; 9 bases match TRBD1. The CDR3 spells CASSDPGTGKVYGYTF. The CDR3 DNA follows: TGTGCCAGCAGCGACCCAGGGACAGGGAAGGTCTATGGCTACACCTTC.